This T cell receptor beta chain was identified during a study of shared clonotypes between healthy human individuals. Whole-study results and caveats: Clonotype sharing across several donors was observed for around 4.8% of naive CD4 clonotypes. Sampling was confined to blood; repertoires within tissues likely differ.

Turning to this clone: Its antigen is as yet unknown. This same CDR3 is encoded by further DNA sequences in the sample.

Naive CD8 cells lacked CD45RO, underwent positive selection for CCR7 and left out terminally differentiated effector memory CD45RA+ cells. Data came from immunoSEQ multiplex PCR; TCRdb stores just in-frame clones and leaves some out. The sample yields approximately 740,000 clones, over 90% seen once. The CDR3 loop spans 13 amino acids. Germline V lookup: CDR1 MNHEY, CDR2 SMNVEV (reference sequence). Trimming cost V 3 bases and J 3 bases, with 9 bases left between them. This TCR was sampled from a young man in good health. Sequences were obtained from naive CD8+ T cells sorted from blood. The V call is TRBV27, the J call TRBJ2-7; D is ambiguous. The CDR3, as DNA: TGTGCCAGCAGTTTCTTTGGTGGCTACGAGCAGTACTTC. Translated, it gives CASSFFGGYEQYF.